The rows below give T cell receptor beta chains drawn from one sample of a study of blood T cell repertoires in COVID-19. The repertoire was sequenced with immunoSEQ multiplex PCR; TCRdb's copy has only in-frame clones and lacks some. The sample has a few hundred thousand clones, roughly 91% seen once; the top ten hold approximately 1.5%. The specimen was PBMCs or T cells enriched from blood (not recorded which). These receptors came from a woman in her thirties who had recovered from COVID-19. Both conserved end residues are part of each CDR3. The order of the fields is D gene, J gene, clone size, V gene, CDR3 DNA, CDR3 protein. A D gene is named only where the DNA matches it firmly. Some rows mark clone size as missing; the rest say once, few, many or name a class of expanded clone.

d_gene: -
j_gene: TRBJ2-1
abundance: -
v_gene: TRBV27
CDR3nt: TGTGCCAGCAGTTTATCGGGGGCGCACAATGAGCAGTTCTTC
CDR3aa: CASSLSGAHNEQFF

d_gene: TRBD2
j_gene: TRBJ2-5
abundance: -
v_gene: TRBV6-2/TRBV6-3
CDR3nt: TGTGCCAGCAGTGACCACGGGGGGGCCGGTGAGACCCAGTACTTC
CDR3aa: CASSDHGGAGETQYF

d_gene: -
j_gene: TRBJ1-1
abundance: -
v_gene: TRBV6-2/TRBV6-3
CDR3nt: TGTGCCAGCAGTTACTTTACCGATGCGGTAGAAGCTTTCTTT
CDR3aa: CASSYFTDAVEAFF

d_gene: TRBD1
j_gene: TRBJ1-2
abundance: once
v_gene: TRBV16
CDR3nt: TGTGCCAGCAGCCAATCCGGGACAGGGGTGCATGGCTACACCTTC
CDR3aa: CASSQSGTGVHGYTF

d_gene: -
j_gene: TRBJ1-2
abundance: -
v_gene: TRBV28
CDR3nt: TGTGCCAGCAGTTTATCCCATCTGACAGCGCTAACTAACTATGGCTACACCTTC
CDR3aa: CASSLSHLTALTNYGYTF

d_gene: -
j_gene: TRBJ2-7
abundance: -
v_gene: TRBV6-5
CDR3nt: TGTGCCAGCTCCCCGGGTAGTTCCTACGAGCAGTACTTC
CDR3aa: CASSPGSSYEQYF

d_gene: TRBD2
j_gene: TRBJ2-5
abundance: -
v_gene: TRBV7-3
CDR3nt: TGTGCCAGCAGCGACCTACCTAGCGGGGGTGTAGAGACCCAGTACTTC
CDR3aa: CASSDLPSGGVETQYF

d_gene: TRBD2
j_gene: TRBJ2-7
abundance: -
v_gene: TRBV27
CDR3nt: TGTGCCAGCAGTTTATCGTTTTTGGGGGGGACTAGAGATTTCGAGCAGTACTTC
CDR3aa: CASSLSFLGGTRDFEQYF

d_gene: TRBD2
j_gene: TRBJ2-1
abundance: -
v_gene: TRBV24-1
CDR3nt: TGTGCCACCAGTGAGAGCGGGAGCTCCTACAATGAGCAGTTCTTC
CDR3aa: CATSESGSSYNEQFF

d_gene: -
j_gene: TRBJ1-2
abundance: few
v_gene: TRBV7-9
CDR3nt: TGTGCCAGCAGCCGTGACAGTTCCTATGGCTACACCTTC
CDR3aa: CASSRDSSYGYTF

d_gene: TRBD2
j_gene: TRBJ2-1
abundance: -
v_gene: TRBV7-8
CDR3nt: TGTGCCAGCAGCCCAGAGCCAGCGGGAGGAAATGAGCAGTTCTTC
CDR3aa: CASSPEPAGGNEQFF

d_gene: TRBD1
j_gene: TRBJ1-2
abundance: -
v_gene: TRBV11-2
CDR3nt: TGTGCCAGCAGCTCCCCTCGACAGGGCCTCTATGGCTACACCTTC
CDR3aa: CASSSPRQGLYGYTF

d_gene: -
j_gene: TRBJ2-7
abundance: -
v_gene: TRBV5-6
CDR3nt: TGTGCCAGCAGCTTGATCGGGTACGACGAGCAGTACTTC
CDR3aa: CASSLIGYDEQYF

d_gene: TRBD2
j_gene: TRBJ2-1
abundance: -
v_gene: TRBV30
CDR3nt: TGTGCCTGGAGATGGCTAGCGGAAACCTACAATGAGCAGTTCTTC
CDR3aa: CAWRWLAETYNEQFF

d_gene: -
j_gene: TRBJ2-3
abundance: -
v_gene: TRBV9
CDR3nt: TGTGCCAGCAGCGTCGGGGGAATCGCTGATACGCAGTATTTT
CDR3aa: CASSVGGIADTQYF

d_gene: TRBD1
j_gene: TRBJ1-2
abundance: once
v_gene: TRBV30
CDR3nt: TGTGCCTGGAGTGTACAGGGGGCGGTTGGCTACACCTTC
CDR3aa: CAWSVQGAVGYTF

d_gene: TRBD2
j_gene: TRBJ2-7
abundance: -
v_gene: TRBV15
CDR3nt: TGTGCCACCAGCAGAGATCCCCCCGGACTAGCGGGAGACGAGCAGTACTTC
CDR3aa: CATSRDPPGLAGDEQYF

d_gene: TRBD1
j_gene: TRBJ2-3
abundance: -
v_gene: TRBV18
CDR3nt: TGTGCCAGCTCACGAGACAGGGTGGCAGATACGCAGTATTTT
CDR3aa: CASSRDRVADTQYF

d_gene: -
j_gene: TRBJ2-7
abundance: once
v_gene: TRBV5-4
CDR3nt: TGTGCCAGCAGCCCCCGAACCCAGGGTGCCCCCTACGAGCAGTACTTC
CDR3aa: CASSPRTQGAPYEQYF

d_gene: -
j_gene: TRBJ2-7
abundance: -
v_gene: TRBV5-4
CDR3nt: TGTGCCAGCAGCTTCAGGGTGGGCTACGAGCAGTACTTC
CDR3aa: CASSFRVGYEQYF

d_gene: -
j_gene: TRBJ1-6
abundance: -
v_gene: TRBV30
CDR3nt: TGTGCCTGGAGTGTACCCCGGACTTCCTATAATTCACCCCTCCACTTT
CDR3aa: CAWSVPRTSYNSPLHF

d_gene: -
j_gene: TRBJ2-1
abundance: -
v_gene: TRBV4-2
CDR3nt: TGTGCCAGCAGCCAAGCCACCAGAGCGACTCGTGCCAATGAGCAGTTCTTC
CDR3aa: CASSQATRATRANEQFF

d_gene: -
j_gene: TRBJ2-5
abundance: few
v_gene: TRBV29-1
CDR3nt: TGCAGCGTTGTTGTGTTTATCCAAGAGACCCAGTACTTC
CDR3aa: CSVVVFIQETQYF

d_gene: -
j_gene: TRBJ2-7
abundance: -
v_gene: TRBV5-1
CDR3nt: TGCGCCAGCAGCTTGTCCCCGGGGTCCTACGAGCAGTACTTC
CDR3aa: CASSLSPGSYEQYF

d_gene: TRBD2
j_gene: TRBJ2-3
abundance: -
v_gene: TRBV7-9
CDR3nt: TGTGCCAGCAGCCCGACTAGCAATCCCACAGATACGCAGTATTTT
CDR3aa: CASSPTSNPTDTQYF

d_gene: TRBD1
j_gene: TRBJ2-2
abundance: few
v_gene: TRBV6-4
CDR3nt: TGTGCCAGCAGTGAAAGGACAGGGGACGGAACCGGGGAGCTGTTTTTT
CDR3aa: CASSERTGDGTGELFF

d_gene: -
j_gene: TRBJ2-5
abundance: -
v_gene: TRBV12-5
CDR3nt: TGTGCTAGTGGTTTGTGGGGCTACCAAGAGACCCAGTACTTC
CDR3aa: CASGLWGYQETQYF

d_gene: -
j_gene: TRBJ1-1
abundance: once
v_gene: TRBV28
CDR3nt: TGTGCCAGCAGTTTGATCTCAGGGATTTTTGAAGCTTTCTTT
CDR3aa: CASSLISGIFEAFF